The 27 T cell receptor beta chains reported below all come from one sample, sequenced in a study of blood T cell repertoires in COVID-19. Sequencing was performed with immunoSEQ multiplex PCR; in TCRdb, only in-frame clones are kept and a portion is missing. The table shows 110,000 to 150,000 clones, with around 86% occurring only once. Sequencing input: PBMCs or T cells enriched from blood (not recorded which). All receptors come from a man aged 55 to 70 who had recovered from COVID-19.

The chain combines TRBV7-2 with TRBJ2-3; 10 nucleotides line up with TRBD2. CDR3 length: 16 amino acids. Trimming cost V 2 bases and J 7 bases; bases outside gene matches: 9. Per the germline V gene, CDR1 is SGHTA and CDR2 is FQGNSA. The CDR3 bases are TGTGCCAGCAGCTTACAGCTAGCGGGAGCGGGAAATACGCAGTATTTT. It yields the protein CASSLQLAGAGNTQYF.

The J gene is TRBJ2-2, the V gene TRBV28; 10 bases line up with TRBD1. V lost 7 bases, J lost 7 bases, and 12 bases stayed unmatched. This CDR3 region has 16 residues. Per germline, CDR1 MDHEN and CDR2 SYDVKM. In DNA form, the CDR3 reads TGTGCCAGCACACCGGGACAGGGGAGAAAGGGCGGGGAGCTGTTTTTT. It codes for CASTPGQGRKGGELFF.

CDR3 region: CASRSYRDNEQFF. CDR3 nucleotides: TGTGCCAGCAGGTCCTACAGGGACAATGAGCAGTTCTTC. This chain uses TRBV27 with TRBJ2-1, with D tentatively TRBD1 (6 bases). V was shortened by 6 bases and J by 5 bases, with 11 bases between the two germline ends. In germline, CDR1 is MNHEY, CDR2 SMNVEV (reference sequence). This CDR3 has 13 amino acids.

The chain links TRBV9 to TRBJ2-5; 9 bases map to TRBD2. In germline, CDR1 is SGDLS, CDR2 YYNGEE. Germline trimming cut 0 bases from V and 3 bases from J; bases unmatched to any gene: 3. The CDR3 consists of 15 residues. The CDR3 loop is CASSVEAGGKETQYF. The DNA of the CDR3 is TGTGCCAGCAGCGTAGAGGCGGGGGGGAAAGAGACCCAGTACTTC.

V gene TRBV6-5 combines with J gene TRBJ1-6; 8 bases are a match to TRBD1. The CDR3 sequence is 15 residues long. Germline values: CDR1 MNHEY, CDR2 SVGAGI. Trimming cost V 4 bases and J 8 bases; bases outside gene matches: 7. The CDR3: CASSLHRGADSPLHF. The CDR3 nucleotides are TGTGCCAGCAGTTTACACAGGGGGGCTGATTCACCCCTCCACTTT.

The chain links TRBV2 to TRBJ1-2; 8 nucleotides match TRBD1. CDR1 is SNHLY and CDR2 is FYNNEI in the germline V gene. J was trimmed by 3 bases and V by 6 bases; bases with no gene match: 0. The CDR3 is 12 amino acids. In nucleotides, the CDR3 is TGTGCCAGCAGGGACAGGGACTATGGCTACACCTTC. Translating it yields CASRDRDYGYTF.

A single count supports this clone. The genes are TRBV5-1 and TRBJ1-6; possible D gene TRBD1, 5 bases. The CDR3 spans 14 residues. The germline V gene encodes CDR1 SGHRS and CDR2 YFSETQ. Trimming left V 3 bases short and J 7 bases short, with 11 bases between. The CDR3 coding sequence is TGCGCCAGCAGCTGGGGGGGAGGGAATTCACCCCTCCACTTT. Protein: CASSWGGGNSPLHF.

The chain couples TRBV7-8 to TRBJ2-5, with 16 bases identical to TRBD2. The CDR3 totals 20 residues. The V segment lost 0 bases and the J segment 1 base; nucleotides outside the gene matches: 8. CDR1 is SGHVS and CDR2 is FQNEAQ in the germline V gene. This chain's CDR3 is CASSLAGTSGREILQETQYF. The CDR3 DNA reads TGTGCCAGCAGCTTAGCGGGGACTAGCGGGAGGGAAATTCTCCAAGAGACCCAGTACTTC.

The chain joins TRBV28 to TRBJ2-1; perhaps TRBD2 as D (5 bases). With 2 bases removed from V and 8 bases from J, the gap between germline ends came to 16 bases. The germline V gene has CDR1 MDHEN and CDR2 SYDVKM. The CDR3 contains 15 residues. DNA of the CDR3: TGTGCCAGCAGTTTACGGACGGGAAAAGTCGATGAGCAGTTCTTC. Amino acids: CASSLRTGKVDEQFF.

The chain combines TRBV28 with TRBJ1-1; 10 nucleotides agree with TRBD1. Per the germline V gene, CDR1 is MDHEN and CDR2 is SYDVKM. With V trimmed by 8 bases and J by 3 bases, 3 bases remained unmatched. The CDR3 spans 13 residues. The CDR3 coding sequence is TGTGCCAGCCGACAGGGGGCGTACACTGAAGCTTTCTTT. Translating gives CASRQGAYTEAFF. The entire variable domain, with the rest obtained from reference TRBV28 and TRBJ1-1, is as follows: DVKVTQSSRYLVKRTGEKVFLECVQDMDHENMFWYRQDPGLGLRLIYFSYDVKMKEKGDIPEGYSVSREKKERFSLILESASTNQTSMYLCASRQGAYTEAFFGQGTRLTVV.

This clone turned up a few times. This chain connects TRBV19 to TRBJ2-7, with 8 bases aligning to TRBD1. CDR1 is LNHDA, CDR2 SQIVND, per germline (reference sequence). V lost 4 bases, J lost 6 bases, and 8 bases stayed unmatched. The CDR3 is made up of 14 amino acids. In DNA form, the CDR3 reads TGTGCCAGTAGTAGGACAGGGACGGTGGTCGAGCAGTACTTC. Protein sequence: CASSRTGTVVEQYF.

CDR3 amino acids: CASSLQVWGGYTF. The DNA of the CDR3 is TGTGCCAGCAGTCTACAGGTATGGGGTGGCTACACCTTC. This chain joins TRBV12-3 or TRBV12-4 and TRBJ1-2; D perhaps matches TRBD1 (5 bases). V was trimmed by 5 bases and J by 7 bases, leaving 14 bases between them. CDR3 length equals 13 residues.

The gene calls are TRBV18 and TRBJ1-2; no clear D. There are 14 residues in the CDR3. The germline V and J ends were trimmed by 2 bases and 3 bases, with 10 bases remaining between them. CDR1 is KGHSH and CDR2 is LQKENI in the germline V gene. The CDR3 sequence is CASSPREWDYGYTF. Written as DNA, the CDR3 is TGTGCCAGCTCACCAAGGGAGTGGGACTATGGCTACACCTTC.

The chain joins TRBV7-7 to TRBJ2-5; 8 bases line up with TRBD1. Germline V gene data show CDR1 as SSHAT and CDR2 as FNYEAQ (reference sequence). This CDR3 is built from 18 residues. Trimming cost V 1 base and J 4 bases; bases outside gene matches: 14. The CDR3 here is CASSLEGSSQGARETQYF. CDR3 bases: TGTGCCAGCAGCTTAGAGGGGTCGTCCCAGGGGGCCAGAGAGACCCAGTACTTC.

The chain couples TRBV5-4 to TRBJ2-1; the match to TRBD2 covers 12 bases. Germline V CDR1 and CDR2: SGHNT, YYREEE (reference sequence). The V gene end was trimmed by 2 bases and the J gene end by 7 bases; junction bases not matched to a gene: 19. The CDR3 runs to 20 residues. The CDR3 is CASSFGGIGASGRVGNEQFF. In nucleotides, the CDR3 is TGTGCCAGCAGCTTCGGAGGGATTGGAGCTAGCGGGAGGGTAGGAAATGAGCAGTTCTTC. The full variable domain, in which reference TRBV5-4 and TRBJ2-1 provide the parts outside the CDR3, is ETGVTQSPTHLIKTRGQQVTLRCSSQSGHNTVSWYQQALGQGPQFIFQYYREEENGRGNFPPRFSGLQFPNYSSELNVNALELDDSALYLCASSFGGIGASGRVGNEQFFGPGTRLTVL.

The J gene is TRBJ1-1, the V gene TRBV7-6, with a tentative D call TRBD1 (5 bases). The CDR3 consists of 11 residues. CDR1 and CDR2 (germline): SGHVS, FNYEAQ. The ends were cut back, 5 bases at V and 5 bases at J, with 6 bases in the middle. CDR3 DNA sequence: TGTGCCAGCAGCCGGGGGACTGAAGCTTTCTTT. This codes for CASSRGTEAFF.

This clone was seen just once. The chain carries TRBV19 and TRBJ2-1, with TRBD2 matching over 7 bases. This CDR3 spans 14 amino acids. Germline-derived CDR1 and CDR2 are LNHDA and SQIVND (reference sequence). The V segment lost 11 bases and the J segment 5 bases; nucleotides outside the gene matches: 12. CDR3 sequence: CASHPSGHHNEQFF. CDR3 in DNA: TGTGCCTCCCACCCTAGCGGCCACCACAATGAGCAGTTCTTC.

The CDR3 protein is CASSRYTYNEQFF. In nucleotides, the CDR3 is TGTGCCAGCTCACGGTATACTTACAATGAGCAGTTCTTC. V is TRBV18 and J is TRBJ2-1; no clear D gene. The CDR3 length is 13 residues. CDR1 is KGHSH and CDR2 is LQKENI in the germline V gene. Trimming removed 4 bases at V and 4 bases at J, with 8 bases between.

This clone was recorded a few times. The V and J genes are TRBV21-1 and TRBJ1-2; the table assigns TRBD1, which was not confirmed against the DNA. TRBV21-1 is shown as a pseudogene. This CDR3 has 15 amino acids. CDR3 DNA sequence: TGTGCCAGCCCGACGAATGGACATGGCCGCTATGGCTACACCTTC. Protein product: CASPTNGHGRYGYTF.

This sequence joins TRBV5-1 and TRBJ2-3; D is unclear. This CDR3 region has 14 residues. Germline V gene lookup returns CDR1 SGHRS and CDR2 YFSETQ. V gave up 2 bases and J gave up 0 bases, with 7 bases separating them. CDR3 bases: TGCGCCAGCAGCTTAACTTCTAGCACAGATACGCAGTATTTT. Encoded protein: CASSLTSSTDTQYF.

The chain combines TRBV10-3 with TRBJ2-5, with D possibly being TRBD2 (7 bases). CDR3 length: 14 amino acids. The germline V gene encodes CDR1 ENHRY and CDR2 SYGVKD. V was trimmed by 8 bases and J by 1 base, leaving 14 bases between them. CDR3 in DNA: TGTGCCATCGCCCCAAGGGGGGGCCAAGAGACCCAGTACTTC. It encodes CAIAPRGGQETQYF.

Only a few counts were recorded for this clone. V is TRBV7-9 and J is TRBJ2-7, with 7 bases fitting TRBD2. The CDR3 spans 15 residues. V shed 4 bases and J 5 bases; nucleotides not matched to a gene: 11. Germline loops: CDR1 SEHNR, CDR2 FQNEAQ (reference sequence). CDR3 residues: CASSSGLVLFDEQYF. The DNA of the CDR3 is TGTGCCAGCAGCTCTGGACTAGTTCTATTTGACGAGCAGTACTTC.

The CDR3 region is CAWSHPPSAGVRGEQYF. The DNA for the CDR3 is TGTGCCTGGAGCCACCCCCCATCGGCGGGAGTGAGAGGCGAGCAGTACTTC. J is TRBJ2-7 and V is TRBV30, with 7 bases lining up with TRBD2. Germline CDR1 is GTSNPN and CDR2 is SVGIG (reference sequence). The CDR3 loop spans 17 amino acids. J was trimmed by 6 bases and V by 3 bases; bases with no gene match: 20.

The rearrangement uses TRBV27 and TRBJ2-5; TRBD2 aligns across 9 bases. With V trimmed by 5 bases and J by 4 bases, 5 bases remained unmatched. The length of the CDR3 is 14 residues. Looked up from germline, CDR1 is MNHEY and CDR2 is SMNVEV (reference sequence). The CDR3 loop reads CASSRSGGGETQYF. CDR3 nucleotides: TGTGCCAGCAGTCGTAGCGGGGGAGGAGAGACCCAGTACTTC.

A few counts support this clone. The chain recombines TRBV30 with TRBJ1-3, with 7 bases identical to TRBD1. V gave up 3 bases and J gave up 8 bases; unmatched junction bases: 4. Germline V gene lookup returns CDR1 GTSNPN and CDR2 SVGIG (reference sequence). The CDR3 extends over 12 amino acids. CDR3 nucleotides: TGTGCCTGGAGCGGACAGGAACACACCATATATTTT. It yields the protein CAWSGQEHTIYF.

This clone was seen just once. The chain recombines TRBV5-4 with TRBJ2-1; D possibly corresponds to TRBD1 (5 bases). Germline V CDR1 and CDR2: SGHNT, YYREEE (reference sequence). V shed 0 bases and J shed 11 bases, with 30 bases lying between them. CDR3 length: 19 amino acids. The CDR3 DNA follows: TGTGCCAGCAGCTTGGAACTACGACCAGGGTCCCCAAAGGGGATGAAGCAGTTCTTC. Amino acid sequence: CASSLELRPGSPKGMKQFF.

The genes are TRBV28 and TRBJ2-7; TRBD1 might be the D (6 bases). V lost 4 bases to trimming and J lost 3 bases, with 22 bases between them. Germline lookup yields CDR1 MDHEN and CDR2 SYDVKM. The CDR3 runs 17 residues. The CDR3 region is CASSSPGQRVKGYEQYF. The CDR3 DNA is TGTGCCAGCAGTTCTCCGGGACAAAGGGTGAAGGGCTACGAGCAGTACTTC.